A selection of T cell receptor beta chains follows, all from one sample in a study of blood T cell repertoires in COVID-19. TCRdb keeps only in-frame clones here, not all; method: immunoSEQ multiplex PCR. Of over 150,000 clones in the sample, around 73% are singletons; the top ten hold 15% to 20%. The sample consisted of PBMCs or T cells enriched from blood (not recorded which). These receptors all stem from a woman between 50 and 59 years old who had recovered from COVID-19. CDR3s include the opening cysteine and the closing phenylalanine or tryptophan. A D gene is named only where the DNA matches it firmly. Some rows mark clone size as missing; the rest say once, few, many or name a class of expanded clone.

j_gene	d_gene	v_gene	abundance	CDR3aa	CDR3nt
TRBJ2-1	NA	TRBV5-5	NA	CASSLTAYNEQFF	TGTGCCAGCAGCTTGACTGCTTACAATGAGCAGTTCTTC
TRBJ2-7	TRBD1	TRBV5-5	NA	CASSILGQGASYEQYF	TGTGCCAGCAGCATTTTAGGACAGGGGGCATCCTACGAGCAGTACTTC
TRBJ1-2	TRBD1	TRBV5-1	NA	CASSLAQGGRGYTF	TGCGCCAGCAGCTTGGCACAGGGGGGGAGAGGCTACACCTTC
TRBJ1-2	NA	TRBV7-9	NA	CASSPSPGGGYGYTF	TGTGCCAGCAGCCCATCCCCTGGGGGAGGCTATGGCTACACCTTC
TRBJ2-5	TRBD2	TRBV19	NA	CASSRGGTQYF	TGTGCCAGTAGTAGGGGGGGGACCCAGTACTTC
TRBJ1-1	NA	TRBV6-5	NA	CASSRTGSMNTEAFF	TGTGCCAGCAGTCGTACGGGGTCTATGAACACTGAAGCTTTCTTT
TRBJ2-1	TRBD2	TRBV30	once	CAWSPPTSSLQFF	TGTGCCTGGAGTCCCCCGACTAGCAGCCTTCAGTTCTTC
TRBJ2-3	NA	TRBV10-3	NA	CAISVSGGDTQYF	TGTGCCATCAGTGTGAGCGGCGGGGATACGCAGTATTTT
TRBJ1-3	NA	TRBV10-3	NA	CAIKGSSVGNTIYF	TGTGCCATCAAGGGGTCGTCGGTTGGAAACACCATATATTTT
TRBJ2-3	TRBD1	TRBV4-2	once	CASSQDRTGSGTDTQYF	TGTGCCAGCAGCCAAGATAGGACAGGTTCTGGGACAGATACGCAGTATTTT
TRBJ2-2	TRBD1	TRBV19	NA	CASSIGGTGAGELFF	TGTGCCAGTAGTATTGGTGGGACAGGGGCCGGGGAGCTGTTTTTT
TRBJ1-5	TRBD1	TRBV4-1	NA	CASSQRTGGAGSNQPQHF	TGCGCCAGCAGCCAACGGACAGGGGGCGCGGGTAGCAATCAGCCCCAGCATTTT
TRBJ2-7	TRBD2	TRBV27	once	CASSHSGSKGAEQYF	TGTGCCAGCAGTCATAGCGGGAGTAAAGGGGCCGAGCAGTACTTC
TRBJ1-5	NA	TRBV7-8	NA	CASSRDGTNNQPQHF	TGTGCCAGCAGCCGAGATGGGACAAACAATCAGCCCCAGCATTTT
TRBJ2-6	TRBD1	TRBV2	NA	CASDTGGAGANVLTF	TGTGCCAGCGACACAGGGGGAGCTGGGGCCAACGTCCTGACTTTC
TRBJ2-3	TRBD2	TRBV30	NA	CAWAGVARGSRTDTQYF	TGTGCCTGGGCGGGGGTGGCGAGAGGATCCCGCACAGATACGCAGTATTTT
TRBJ2-7	NA	TRBV21-1	NA	CASSNGRTSAYEQYF	TGTGCCAGCAGCAATGGAAGGACTAGCGCCTACGAGCAGTACTTC
TRBJ2-1	TRBD2	TRBV6-1	NA	CASSERTSGGGFNEQFF	TGTGCCAGCAGTGAAAGGACTAGCGGGGGCGGGTTCAATGAGCAGTTCTTC
TRBJ2-7	NA	TRBV30	once	CAWILPGGGFTGEQYF	TGTGCCTGGATTCTTCCCGGGGGTGGTTTCACGGGCGAGCAGTACTTC
TRBJ2-7	TRBD1	TRBV7-8	NA	CASSLGQGFDEQYF	TGTGCCAGCAGCTTAGGACAGGGGTTCGACGAGCAGTACTTC
TRBJ1-5	NA	TRBV18	NA	CASSLNDRRSNQPQHF	TGTGCCAGCTCACTAAACGACAGGCGTAGCAATCAGCCCCAGCATTTT
TRBJ2-1	TRBD2	TRBV3-1/TRBV3-2	NA	CASSHGGSYNEQFF	TGTGCCAGCAGCCACGGCGGGAGCTACAATGAGCAGTTCTTC
TRBJ1-3	NA	TRBV18	NA	CASSLSRRDTIYF	TGTGCCAGCTCACTCTCAAGACGGGACACCATATATTTT
TRBJ2-1	NA	TRBV5-8	NA	CASSPTGAQFF	TGTGCCAGCAGCCCCACGGGAGCCCAGTTCTTC
TRBJ2-1	TRBD1	TRBV5-1	NA	CASSLLTGTGGGNEQFF	TGCGCCAGCAGTTTGTTAACCGGGACAGGGGGTGGGAATGAGCAGTTCTTC
TRBJ1-4	NA	TRBV6-5	NA	CASRPARFDEKLFF	TGTGCCAGCAGACCCGCCCGGTTTGATGAAAAACTGTTTTTT
TRBJ2-2	TRBD2	TRBV30	NA	CAWIEGTSGGELFF	TGTGCCTGGATCGAAGGGACTAGCGGGGGGGAGCTGTTTTTT
TRBJ1-2	NA	TRBV7-9	NA	CASSLAGEGGYTF	TGTGCCAGCAGCTTGGCGGGGGAGGGCGGCTACACCTTC
TRBJ1-2	NA	TRBV6-5	NA	CASNPRQGANYGYTF	TGTGCCAGCAACCCGCGGCAAGGAGCTAACTATGGCTACACCTTC
TRBJ1-5	NA	TRBV19	NA	CASSRSGHNQPQHF	TGTGCCAGTAGTCGGTCAGGTCACAATCAGCCCCAGCATTTT
TRBJ2-5	NA	TRBV9	NA	CASSVEPGPGETQYF	TGTGCCAGCAGCGTAGAACCGGGCCCGGGGGAGACCCAGTACTTC
TRBJ2-1	TRBD2	TRBV19	NA	CASRAGPASGTKQFF	TGTGCCAGTAGGGCAGGGCCAGCTAGCGGGACAAAGCAGTTCTTC
TRBJ2-1	TRBD2	TRBV16	NA	CASSQSWGGLNEQFF	TGTGCCAGCAGCCAATCCTGGGGGGGACTCAATGAGCAGTTCTTC
TRBJ2-7	NA	TRBV25-1	once	CASRQYDEQYF	TGTGCCAGCAGGCAGTACGACGAGCAGTACTTC
TRBJ2-1	TRBD1	TRBV6-5	NA	CASSSGGINEQFF	TGTGCCAGCAGTTCAGGGGGCATCAATGAGCAGTTCTTC
TRBJ1-5	TRBD1	TRBV28	NA	CASRGQGVDQPQHF	TGTGCCAGCAGGGGCCAGGGGGTTGATCAGCCCCAGCATTTT
TRBJ2-1	TRBD2	TRBV5-1	NA	CASSLGLAGHNEQFF	TGCGCCAGCAGCTTGGGACTAGCGGGGCACAATGAGCAGTTCTTC
TRBJ2-1	TRBD1	TRBV9	few	CASSVGGQGAYNEQFF	TGTGCCAGCAGCGTAGGGGGACAGGGGGCCTACAATGAGCAGTTCTTC
TRBJ1-5	TRBD1	TRBV4-2	NA	CASSQDSGQGQPQHF	TGTGCCAGCAGCCAAGATTCGGGACAGGGCCAGCCCCAGCATTTT
TRBJ2-7	TRBD2	TRBV5-8	NA	CASSSTRTSGTYEQYF	TGTGCCAGCAGCTCTACCCGGACTAGCGGAACCTACGAGCAGTACTTC
TRBJ2-5	TRBD2	TRBV3-1/TRBV3-2	NA	CASSPSGSGETQYF	TGTGCCAGCAGCCCTAGCGGGAGTGGAGAGACCCAGTACTTC
TRBJ1-3	NA	TRBV12-3/TRBV12-4	once	CASSFQYTIYF	TGTGCCAGCAGTTTTCAGTACACCATATATTTT
TRBJ2-3	TRBD2	TRBV4-1	NA	CASSQETGTSGFRPQYF	TGCGCCAGCAGCCAAGAGACCGGGACTAGCGGCTTTAGGCCGCAGTATTTT
TRBJ1-1	TRBD1	TRBV16	NA	CASSQMGRGRTEAFF	TGTGCCAGCAGCCAAATGGGCAGGGGGCGAACTGAAGCTTTCTTT
TRBJ2-1	TRBD2	TRBV30	NA	CAWSVVLAGEQFF	TGTGCCTGGAGTGTGGTGTTAGCGGGGGAGCAGTTCTTC